This T cell receptor (beta chain) was recorded in a study of T cells in Graves' hyperthyroidism and ophthalmopathy. Overall study context: Prior to any treatment, at the point of initial diagnosis, peripheral blood was collected. Findings and caveats of the study: Most thyroid clonotypes that were expanded above 0.001 also turned up in blood. A 13 V-J model separated ophthalmopathy from stable hyperthyroidism.

Per the germline V gene, CDR1 is MGHRA and CDR2 is YSYEKL. The CDR3 length is 16 residues. V dropped 3 bases and J dropped 2; count of bases not matched to a gene: 7. Comments on this clonotype: Its antigen is as yet unknown.

It was at first hyperthyroidism diagnosis, before any ophthalmopathy symptoms, that the blood sample was taken. Template material for amplifying TCR beta CDR3 regions consisted of RNA transcripts. The primer set for the first-round RT-PCR of the TCR CDR3 was HTBI. TCRdb independently ran MiXCR on the multiplex PCR reads; one entry per CDR3 protein. The table includes some 400,000 distinct CDR3 sequences, less than 15% detected once. The source of this sequence is a man aged 25-45 years with Graves' hyperthyroidism that later progressed to Graves' ophthalmopathy. The specimen sequenced was blood. The chain joins TRBV4-1 to TRBJ2-3; TRBD1 aligns across 8 bases. As DNA, the CDR3 is TGCGCCAGCAGCCACCCCGGGGACAGGCTCACAGATACGCAGTATTTT. Translated: CASSHPGDRLTDTQYF.